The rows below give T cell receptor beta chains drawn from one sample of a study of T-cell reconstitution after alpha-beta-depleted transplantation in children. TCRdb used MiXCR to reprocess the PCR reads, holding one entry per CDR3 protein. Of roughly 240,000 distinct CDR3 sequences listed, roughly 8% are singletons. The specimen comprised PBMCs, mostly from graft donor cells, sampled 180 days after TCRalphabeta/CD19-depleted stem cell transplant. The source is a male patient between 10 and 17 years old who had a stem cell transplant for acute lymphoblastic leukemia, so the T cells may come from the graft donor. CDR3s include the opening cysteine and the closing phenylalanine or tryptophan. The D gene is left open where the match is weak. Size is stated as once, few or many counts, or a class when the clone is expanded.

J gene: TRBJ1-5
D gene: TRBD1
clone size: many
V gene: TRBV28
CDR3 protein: CASRSPTFWDSEGQPQHF
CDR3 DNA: TGTGCCAGCAGATCACCTACCTTCTGGGACAGCGAAGGGCAGCCCCAGCATTTT

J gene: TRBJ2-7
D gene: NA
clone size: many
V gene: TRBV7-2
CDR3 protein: CASSLGLVYEQYF
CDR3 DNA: TGTGCCAGCAGCTTAGGACTCGTATACGAGCAGTACTTC

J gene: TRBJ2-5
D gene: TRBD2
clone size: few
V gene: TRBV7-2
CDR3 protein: CASSWGTSSQVTQYF
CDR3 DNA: TGTGCCAGCAGCTGGGGGACTAGCAGTCAGGTGACCCAGTACTTC

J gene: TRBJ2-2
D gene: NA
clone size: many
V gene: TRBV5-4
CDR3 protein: CASSSIPGQTVAGELFF
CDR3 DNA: TGTGCCAGCAGCTCGATTCCGGGACAAACAGTAGCCGGGGAGCTGTTTTTT

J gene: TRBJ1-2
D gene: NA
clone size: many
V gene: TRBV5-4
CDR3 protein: CASSLGVSNYGYTF
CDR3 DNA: TGTGCCAGCAGCTTGGGCGTCAGTAACTATGGCTACACCTTC

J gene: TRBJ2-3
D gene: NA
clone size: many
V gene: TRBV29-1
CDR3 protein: CSVTSAGTDTQYF
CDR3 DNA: TGCAGCGTTACCTCCGCGGGCACAGATACGCAGTATTTT

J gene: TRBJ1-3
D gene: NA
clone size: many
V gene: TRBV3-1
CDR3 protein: CASSPRDTFSGNTIYF
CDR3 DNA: TGTGCCAGCAGCCCCCGGGACACATTCTCTGGAAACACCATATATTTT

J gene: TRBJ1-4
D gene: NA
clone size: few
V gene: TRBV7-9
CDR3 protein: CASSVDGLGDEKLFF
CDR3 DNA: TGTGCCAGCAGCGTCGACGGGCTCGGCGATGAAAAACTGTTTTTT

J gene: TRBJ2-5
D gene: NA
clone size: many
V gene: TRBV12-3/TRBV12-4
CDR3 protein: CASSVWTDQETQYF
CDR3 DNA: TGTGCCAGCAGTGTCTGGACAGACCAAGAGACCCAGTACTTC

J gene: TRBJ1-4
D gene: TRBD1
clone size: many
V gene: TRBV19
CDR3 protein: CASSPGTAFEKLFF
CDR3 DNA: TGTGCCAGTAGTCCCGGGACAGCCTTTGAAAAACTGTTTTTT

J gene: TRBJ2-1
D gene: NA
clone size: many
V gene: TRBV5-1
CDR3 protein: CASSSPGAGRNEQFF
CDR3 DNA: TGCGCCAGCAGCTCCCCGGGGGCGGGGAGGAATGAGCAGTTCTTC

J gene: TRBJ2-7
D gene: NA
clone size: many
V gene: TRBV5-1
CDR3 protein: CASKYRMGVDEQYF
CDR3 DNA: TGCGCCAGCAAGTACCGCATGGGAGTTGACGAGCAGTACTTC